This T cell receptor (beta chain) was sequenced during a study of blood T cells in healthy people across ages. Extractions gave at least 6 micrograms of total RNA per sample. The CDR3 is 16 residues long. Germline-derived CDR1 and CDR2 are MNHEY and SVGAGI. Primed by a sample-barcoded 5' primer and a J-beta primer mix, a second PCR proceeded for roughly 6 to 12 cycles. TCRdb fed the 5' RACE reads into MiXCR, producing one record per CDR3 protein. The sample contains hundreds of thousands of distinct CDR3 sequences, about 34% of which appear only once. Notes on this clonotype: Relative to the germline gene, one junction end is altered; a read error may explain this.

The clonotype originates from a woman at least 80 years old in good health. V is TRBV6-5 and J is TRBJ1-1, with a possible D match to TRBD1 (5 bases). Sequenced sample: blood. Here the CDR3 DNA reads TGTGCCGGCAGTTACATATCAGGGCTCAGGAACACTGAAGCTTTCTTT. Amino acid sequence: CAGSYISGLRNTEAFF.